This TCR beta chain emerged from a study of blood T cell repertoires in COVID-19. Original processing methods: Amplified reference gene primers provided the basis for estimating nucleated cell counts. Data came from immunoSEQ multiplex PCR; TCRdb stores just in-frame clones and leaves some out. D and trimming come from the DNA, and the V and J calls and clone size come from that table. The sample yields about 480,000 clones, around 85% seen once. The CDR3 is 17 amino acids. CDR1 and CDR2 (germline): ENHRY, SYGVKD. J gave up 2 bases and V 0 bases, and 6 bases lay outside the gene matches. The specimen sequenced was PBMCs or T cells enriched from blood (not recorded which). The chain has TRBV10-3 and TRBJ1-4; 7 nucleotides line up with TRBD1. The TCR sequence derives from an older woman who had recovered from COVID-19. CDR3 protein: CAISESKQGTTNEKLFF. CDR3 DNA: TGTGCCATCAGTGAGTCGAAACAGGGGACGACTAATGAAAAACTGTTTTTT.